Sequencing of this T cell receptor (beta chain) was carried out in a study of cytomegalovirus exposure and HLA in healthy donors. Findings of the study overall: HLA alleles were associated with 15,000 to 20,000 TCR beta sequences in a later analysis at 0.05 false discovery rate. Among the most significant clusters, several appeared linked to common viral pathogens in a later analysis. Reported performance of the classifier showed diagnosis of cytomegalovirus status with high specificity and sensitivity.

PCR employed 60 Vbeta and 13 Jbeta primers. Libraries were prepared by immunoSEQ multiplex PCR; TCRdb keeps only in-frame clonotypes and omits some of them. Among about 150,000 clones listed, approximately 80% were seen once. Per the germline V gene, CDR1 is GTSNPN and CDR2 is SVGIG (reference sequence). The CDR3 is 11 amino acids. Losses at the gene ends were 6 bases for V and 8 bases for J; bases not matched to a gene: 7. Turning to this clone: Its target is not known.

Though nominally healthy at sampling, donors likely had unrecorded immune exposures. Sequencing used PBMCs. This clonotype originated in a young man in good health and CMV-seropositive. V gene TRBV30 combines with J gene TRBJ2-7; 7 positions agree with TRBD2. The CDR3 loop is CACGGGSQQYF. Written as DNA, the CDR3 is TGTGCCTGTGGGGGGGGGAGTCAGCAGTACTTC.